Presented here are 19 T cell receptor beta chains from one specimen sequenced in a study of T-cell reconstitution after alpha-beta-depleted transplantation in children. Preparation of the TCRbeta library used unique molecular identifiers. One entry per CDR3 protein results from TCRdb running MiXCR on the PCR reads. The table records hundreds of thousands of distinct CDR3 sequences, about 12% of them present only once. This specimen was PBMCs, taken before TCRalphabeta/CD19-depleted stem cell transplant. These receptors were collected from a girl aged 2-10 years with congenital amegakaryocytic thrombocytopenia, due to receive a stem cell transplant.

V gene TRBV20-1 combines with J gene TRBJ2-7, with TRBD2 matching over 11 bases. The V gene's germline CDR1 is DFQATT and CDR2 SNEGSKA (reference sequence). CDR3 size: 16 residues. The junction had 13 bases not matched to a gene; V was cut back by 3 bases and J by 6 bases. The chain's CDR3 is CSASVRLAGPLSEQYF. In DNA, the CDR3 is TGCAGTGCTAGTGTAAGACTAGCGGGGCCCCTCTCCGAGCAGTACTTC.

This clonotype appeared many times. The gene calls are TRBV12-3 or TRBV12-4 and TRBJ1-5; 9 bases are shared with TRBD1. With 5 bases clipped from V and 7 bases from J, the junction kept 3 bases outside the gene matches. The CDR3 loop spans 13 amino acids. The CDR3 loop reads CASSTGGRQPQHF. The DNA of the CDR3 is TGTGCCAGCAGTACAGGGGGCCGGCAGCCCCAGCATTTT.

This clonotype appeared many times. The gene calls are TRBV5-1 and TRBJ1-1; D possibly corresponds to TRBD1 (6 bases). Trimming pared 4 bases from V and 4 bases from J, leaving 14 bases between. The CDR3 length is 14 residues. Per germline, CDR1 SGHRS and CDR2 YFSETQ. CDR3 sequence: CASSVEGGFTEAFF. For the CDR3, the DNA is TGCGCCAGCAGCGTGGAGGGGGGCTTCACTGAAGCTTTCTTT.

This clonotype was seen only a few times. This chain links TRBV7-3 with TRBJ2-1, with a weak D call TRBD2 (5 bases). Germline values: CDR1 SGHTA, CDR2 FQGTGA. The CDR3 totals 14 residues. Trimming shortened V by 6 bases and J by 7 bases, and 16 bases separated the two germline ends. CDR3 in DNA: TGTGCCAGCAGTCCGCGAGGGAGTTGGAATGAGCAGTTCTTC. Amino acids: CASSPRGSWNEQFF.

A few counts support this clonotype. The gene calls are TRBV5-1 and TRBJ2-2, with a possible D match to TRBD1 (6 bases). Trimming took 4 bases from V and 3 from J, leaving 16 bases between them. This CDR3 comprises 16 residues. CDR1 is SGHRS, CDR2 YFSETQ, per germline. Written as DNA, the CDR3 is TGCGCCAGCAGCGTACAGGGTTGGCGGCACACCGGGGAGCTGTTTTTT. Translating gives CASSVQGWRHTGELFF.

This chain's CDR3 is CASSLWTGENIQYF. CDR3 nucleotides: TGTGCCAGCAGCCTCTGGACAGGCGAAAACATTCAGTACTTC. The chain recombines TRBV7-9 with TRBJ2-4; 7 nucleotides match TRBD1. Looked up from germline, CDR1 is SEHNR and CDR2 is FQNEAQ (reference sequence). The V segment lost 5 bases and the J segment 5 bases; nucleotides outside the gene matches: 6. The CDR3 sequence is 14 residues long.

There are many counts of this clonotype. The rearrangement links TRBV7-6 to TRBJ2-1; D remains ambiguous. Trimming stripped 2 bases from V and 7 bases from J, with 6 bases between. Germline V gene lookup returns CDR1 SGHVS and CDR2 FNYEAQ. The CDR3 spans 12 residues. CDR3 loop: CASSLFTNEQFF. CDR3 DNA: TGTGCCAGCAGCTTATTTACGAATGAGCAGTTCTTC.

The chain is built from TRBV12-3 or TRBV12-4 and TRBJ1-2; 7 positions agree with TRBD1. The CDR3 contains 14 residues. Unmatched junction bases numbered 12, after V lost 9 bases and J lost 5 bases. The CDR3 DNA reads as TGTGCCAGTACCTCAGGGACAGCTGGGTATGGCTACACCTTC. Translated: CASTSGTAGYGYTF.

The V call is TRBV7-9, the J call TRBJ2-1; 11 bases agree with TRBD2. The CDR3 has 16 amino acids. Germline CDR1 and CDR2: SEHNR and FQNEAQ (reference sequence). The V and J ends lost 6 bases and 2 bases, in that order; junction bases with no gene match: 6. For the CDR3, the DNA is TGTGCCAGCAGATCGGGACTAGCGGCAACCTACAATGAGCAGTTCTTC. Its protein product is CASRSGLAATYNEQFF.

The J gene is TRBJ2-1, the V gene TRBV20-1, with 10 bases aligning to TRBD2. The CDR3 spans 18 residues. From germline, CDR1 is DFQATT and CDR2 SNEGSKA (reference sequence). The CDR3 loop reads CWARDPNLLAGARDEQFF. In nucleotides, the CDR3 is TGCTGGGCTAGAGATCCTAATCTGCTAGCGGGAGCCAGGGATGAGCAGTTCTTC.

This clonotype came up many times. J is TRBJ2-2 and V is TRBV28; the D gene is possibly TRBD2 (5 bases). The V end was cut by 10 bases, the J end by 1 base, with 13 bases between. This CDR3 region has 14 residues. Germline lookup yields CDR1 MDHEN and CDR2 SYDVKM. CDR3 region: CAIPSGMNTGELFF. The DNA of the CDR3 is TGTGCCATCCCATCGGGGATGAACACCGGGGAGCTGTTTTTT.

The gene calls are TRBV2 and TRBJ2-7, with 11 bases matching TRBD2. Germline loops: CDR1 SNHLY, CDR2 FYNNEI. The junction had 16 bases not matched to a gene; V was cut back by 7 bases and J by 5 bases. The CDR3 has 17 residues. The CDR3 reads CASIASGRPNTVNEQYF. Written as DNA, the CDR3 is TGTGCCAGCATAGCTAGCGGGAGGCCAAATACAGTAAACGAGCAGTACTTC.

This clonotype showed up many times. J is TRBJ2-1 and V is TRBV18, with D unclear. CDR3 size: 15 residues. Germline CDR1 is KGHSH and CDR2 is LQKENI. Trimming pared 2 bases from V and 6 bases from J, leaving 14 bases between. The DNA of the CDR3 is TGTGCCAGCTCACCATCGAAGGCCCCTGCCAATGAGCAGTTCTTC. Protein: CASSPSKAPANEQFF.

This clonotype occurred a few times. This chain links TRBV30 with TRBJ2-3, with no clear D. CDR3 length: 13 amino acids. Germline V gene data show CDR1 as GTSNPN and CDR2 as SVGIG (reference sequence). Trimming removed 1 base from V and 1 base from J, with 6 bases in between. DNA for the CDR3: TGTGCCTGGAGTGGCCAAGGCACAGATACGCAGTATTTT. As protein: CAWSGQGTDTQYF.

This clonotype has ten or more counts. This chain links TRBV5-6 with TRBJ1-2; D gene ambiguous. Trimming removed 2 bases from V and 2 bases from J, with 10 bases in between. Germline lookup yields CDR1 SGHDT and CDR2 YYEEEE. CDR3 length: 14 amino acids. The CDR3 here is CASSFVTRNYGYTF. The CDR3 DNA is TGTGCCAGCAGCTTTGTAACCAGAAACTATGGCTACACCTTC.

This clonotype was found many times. This chain connects TRBV20-1 to TRBJ2-1; D perhaps matches TRBD2 (6 bases). Trimming cost V 2 bases and J 0 bases, with 11 bases left between them. Per germline, CDR1 DFQATT and CDR2 SNEGSKA (reference sequence). This CDR3 has 15 amino acids. The CDR3 spells CSARRDWSSYNEQFF. CDR3 nucleotide sequence: TGCAGTGCTAGAAGGGACTGGAGCTCCTACAATGAGCAGTTCTTC.

This clonotype was detected a few times. This rearrangement joins TRBV7-9 to TRBJ2-1, with 10 bases that match TRBD2. Per germline, CDR1 SEHNR and CDR2 FQNEAQ (reference sequence). The CDR3 consists of 15 residues. V dropped 5 bases and J dropped 8; count of bases not matched to a gene: 9. CDR3 amino acids: CASSRLAGAFDEQFF. As DNA, the CDR3 is TGTGCCAGCAGCCGCCTAGCGGGAGCTTTCGATGAGCAGTTCTTC.

This clonotype was seen more than once but under ten times. The rearrangement joins TRBV5-1 to TRBJ1-1; the D is unclear. This CDR3 region has 14 residues. Trimming left V 0 bases short and J 6 bases short, with 12 bases between. Per germline, CDR1 SGHRS and CDR2 YFSETQ. The chain's CDR3 is CASSLERYSSEAFF. As DNA, the CDR3 is TGCGCCAGCAGCTTGGAGCGGTACTCGTCTGAAGCTTTCTTT.

As concerns this clonotype: Possible read error: a much larger clone is one base away. The rearrangement joins TRBV5-1 to TRBJ2-7, with 9 bases identical to TRBD1. J was trimmed by 4 bases and V by 2 bases; bases with no gene match: 16. This CDR3 is built from 18 residues. CDR1 is SGHRS and CDR2 is YFSETQ in the germline V gene. Here the CDR3 reads CASSFRSRWTGDCYEQYF. CDR3 bases: TGCGCCAGCAGCTTCCGTTCTCGATGGACAGGGGACTGTTACGAGCAGTACTTC.